Listed here is a single T cell receptor (beta chain). The sample originates from a study of blood T cell repertoires in COVID-19. Background on the study: Acute and convalescent COVID-19 specimens originated in the United States, Italy and Spain. Nucleic acid was either cDNA or gDNA, and it came from T cells, B-cell-depleted T cells, or PBMCs.

This CDR3 is built from 13 residues. Between the trimmed V and J ends, which lost 2 bases and 9 bases, there was a span of 11 bases. Germline V gene data show CDR1 as SGHNT and CDR2 as YENEEA. Study processing details: Estimates of nucleated cell counts were drawn from the amplification of reference gene primers. Using immunoSEQ multiplex PCR, the repertoire was profiled, and TCRdb retains in-frame clones only, with some absent. From that table come the V and J calls and clone size; the DNA was used to work out D and trimming. The sample yields 100,000 to 150,000 clones, about 89% seen once. The sequenced sample was peripheral blood. This TCR was recovered from a man aged 50 or older with active or convalescent COVID-19. The chain combines TRBV11-3 with TRBJ2-1; D may be TRBD1 (6 bases). This CDR3 is CASSLQGTAEQFF. The CDR3 nucleotides read TGTGCCAGCAGCTTACAGGGGACGGCTGAGCAGTTCTTC.